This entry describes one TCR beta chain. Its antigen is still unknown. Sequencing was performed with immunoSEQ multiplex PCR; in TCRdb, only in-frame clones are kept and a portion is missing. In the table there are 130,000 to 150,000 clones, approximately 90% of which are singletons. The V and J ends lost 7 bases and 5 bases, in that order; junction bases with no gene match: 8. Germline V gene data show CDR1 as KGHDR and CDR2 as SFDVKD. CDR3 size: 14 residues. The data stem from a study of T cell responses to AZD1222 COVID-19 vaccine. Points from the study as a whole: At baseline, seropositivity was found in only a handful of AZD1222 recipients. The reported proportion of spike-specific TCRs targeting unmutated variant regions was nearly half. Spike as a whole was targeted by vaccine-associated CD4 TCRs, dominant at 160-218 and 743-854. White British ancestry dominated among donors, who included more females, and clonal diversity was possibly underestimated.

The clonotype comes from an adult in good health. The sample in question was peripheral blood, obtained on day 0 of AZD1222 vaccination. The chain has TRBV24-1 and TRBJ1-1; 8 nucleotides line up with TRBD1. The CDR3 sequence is CATRGAGGSTEAFF. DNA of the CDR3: TGTGCCACCAGGGGGGCAGGGGGCTCAACTGAAGCTTTCTTT.